A single sample is the source of the 21 T cell receptor beta chains below, sequenced in a study of T cell responses to AZD1222 COVID-19 vaccine (dated by TCRdb to the early 2020s). Preparation of the library involved the immunoSEQ multiplex PCR assay. TCRdb re-hosts the immuneACCESS table, in-frame sequences only. Its copies lack some clones; in the studies checked, an unresolved V gene accounts for under half of them, and the cause for the rest is not known. The sample table holds about 31,000 clones, of which 85% to 90% were seen once. Less than 15% of the sample is held by the ten biggest clonotypes. In light of the paper, this sample's time point label describes: about 28 days (+/-7) after the second vaccine dose. The source material was peripheral blood, sampled 28 days after the second AZD1222 dose. Receptors were obtained from an adult who received the AZD1222 COVID-19 vaccine.

The rearrangement links TRBV7-3 to TRBJ2-6, with D unclear. Germline V gene sequence: CDR1 SGHTA, CDR2 FQGTGA. V was clipped by 4 bases and J by 3 bases, with 7 bases between them. The CDR3 covers 14 residues. CDR3: CASSSYSGANVLTF. In DNA, the CDR3 is TGTGCCAGCAGCTCATACAGTGGGGCCAACGTCCTGACTTTC.

This clone was detected only a few times. V and J are TRBV29-1 and TRBJ2-2, with D possibly being TRBD1 (5 bases). V was pared by 7 bases and J by 2 bases, with 14 bases between. The CDR3 consists of 14 residues. Germline CDR1 and CDR2: SQVTM and ANQGSEA. Here the CDR3 DNA reads TGCAGCGCCCAAGATGACAGAAACACCGGGGAGCTGTTTTTT. It yields the protein CSAQDDRNTGELFF.

V usage is TRBV18 and J usage is TRBJ2-7, with TRBD2 matching 11 bases. This CDR3 has 19 residues. The junction had 21 bases not matched to a gene; V was cut back by 4 bases and J by 7 bases. From germline, CDR1 is KGHSH and CDR2 LQKENI. This chain's CDR3 is CASSLSALAGATTWGEQYF. CDR3 in DNA: TGTGCCAGCTCACTTTCGGCACTAGCGGGGGCCACCACGTGGGGGGAGCAGTACTTC.

The chain uses TRBV30 and TRBJ1-2; D is undetermined. The CDR3 is made up of 13 amino acids. The germline gives CDR1 GTSNPN, CDR2 SVGIG (reference sequence). Trimming stripped 4 bases from V and 4 bases from J, with 13 bases between. The CDR3 region is CAWTTEPIYGYTF. CDR3 DNA: TGTGCCTGGACAACAGAACCAATCTATGGCTACACCTTC.

The sample holds one count of this clone. The chain employs TRBV18 and TRBJ1-2, with TRBD1 identical over 7 bases. This CDR3 contains 15 residues. CDR1 KGHSH and CDR2 LQKENI come from the germline V gene. Losses at the gene ends were 3 bases for V and 1 base for J; bases not matched to a gene: 5. Here the CDR3 DNA reads TGTGCCAGCTCACCTTCGACAGGGTTTAACTATGGCTACACCTTC. It specifies CASSPSTGFNYGYTF.

The chain couples TRBV10-3 to TRBJ1-2; the D gene is possibly TRBD1 (5 bases). The CDR3 loop spans 12 amino acids. Germline V gene data show CDR1 as ENHRY and CDR2 as SYGVKD. Deletions cut 3 bases from V and 8 bases from J, with 10 bases between. CDR3 sequence reads: CAISDRGSGYTF. The CDR3 DNA reads as TGTGCCATCAGTGATCGGGGCTCGGGCTACACCTTC.

The CDR3 region has the DNA TGTGCCAGCAGCTTAGATTTGGGGGGGAGTAAGTATTTT. Protein: CASSLDLGGSKYF. The chain combines TRBV11-3 with TRBJ2-3, with TRBD2 identical over 7 bases. V was pared by 0 bases and J by 13 bases, with 7 bases of the junction left unmatched. CDR3 length: 13 residues. CDR1 is SGHNT and CDR2 is YENEEA in the germline V gene.

V and J are TRBV14 and TRBJ1-2, with D tentatively TRBD1 (6 bases). Germline values: CDR1 SGHDN, CDR2 FVKESK. The CDR3 runs 14 residues. V was clipped by 3 bases and J by 4 bases, with 12 bases between them. The CDR3 here is CASSHYGQRYGYTF. CDR3 bases: TGTGCCAGCAGCCATTATGGACAGCGCTATGGCTACACCTTC.

The V call is TRBV13, the J call TRBJ1-3, with TRBD1 as a possible D gene (6 bases). Germline CDR1 PRHDT, CDR2 FYEKMQ (reference sequence). The V gene lost 5 bases and the J gene lost 0 bases, with 11 bases spanning the gap. The CDR3 extends over 15 amino acids. This CDR3 is CASSKGGPSGNTIYF. The CDR3 region has the DNA TGTGCCAGCAGCAAGGGGGGACCCTCTGGAAACACCATATATTTT. Filled out from reference TRBV13 and TRBJ1-3, the complete variable domain reads AAGVIQSPRHLIKEKRETATLKCYPIPRHDTVYWYQQGPGQDPQFLISFYEKMQSDKGSIPDRFSAQQFSDYHSELNMSSLELGDSALYFCASSKGGPSGNTIYFGEGSWLTVV.

The J gene is TRBJ2-3, the V gene TRBV3-1 (or the pseudogene TRBV3-2), with D perhaps TRBD2 (5 bases). The V gene lost 4 bases and the J gene lost 1 base, with 18 bases spanning the gap. This CDR3 is built from 17 residues. CDR1 LGHDT and CDR2 YNNKEL come from the germline V gene (reference sequence). The CDR3 nucleotides are TGTGCCAGCAGCCCGGCGAGGGCCGCCTCGGGCACAGATACGCAGTATTTT. Its protein is CASSPARAASGTDTQYF.

The chain carries TRBV18 and TRBJ1-5; TRBD1 agrees at 7 bases. CDR3 length: 16 residues. Germline V gene data show CDR1 as KGHSH and CDR2 as LQKENI. The trim removed 6 bases at V and 6 bases at J, leaving 14 bases unmatched. Here the CDR3 reads CASSPNSRQGSQPQHF. For the CDR3, the DNA is TGTGCCAGCTCCCCGAACTCTAGACAGGGTAGTCAGCCCCAGCATTTT. The variable domain in full, with the rest retrieved from reference TRBV18 and TRBJ1-5, is NAGVMQNPRHLVRRRGQEARLRCSPMKGHSHVYWYRQLPEEGLKFMVYLQKENIIDESGMPKERFSAEFPKEGPSILRIQQVVRGDSAAYFCASSPNSRQGSQPQHFGDGTRLSIL.

The V gene is TRBV6-5, the J gene TRBJ1-5; D ambiguous. The CDR3 is 13 residues long. Germline V gene data show CDR1 as MNHEY and CDR2 as SVGAGI. Trimming took 2 bases from V and 3 from J, leaving 5 bases between them. The CDR3 protein is CASSYAPNQPQHF. In nucleotides, the CDR3 is TGTGCCAGCAGTTACGCCCCCAATCAGCCCCAGCATTTT.

The rearrangement links TRBV6-1 to TRBJ1-6, with TRBD1 matching over 8 bases. CDR3 length equals 15 residues. The J segment lost 6 bases and the V segment lost 3 bases, leaving 4 bases of the junction unmatched. CDR1 and CDR2 from the germline V gene are MNHNS and SASEGT. CDR3 nucleotides: TGTGCCAGCAGTGAGAGGACAGGGCGTAATTCACCCCTCCACTTT. Its protein product is CASSERTGRNSPLHF.

CDR3 coding DNA: TGCGCCAGCAGCCAAGCACAGACCTATGGCTACACCTTC. Its protein is CASSQAQTYGYTF. V usage is TRBV4-1 and J usage is TRBJ1-2; D is unresolved. Germline CDR1 and CDR2: MGHRA and YSYEKL. V lost 1 base to trimming and J lost 4 bases, with 7 bases between them. This CDR3 spans 13 amino acids.

V usage is TRBV19 and J usage is TRBJ2-7; no definite D call. CDR3 length: 16 residues. V dropped 1 base and J dropped 2 bases, with 15 bases sitting between them. The V gene's germline CDR1 is LNHDA and CDR2 SQIVND (reference sequence). The CDR3 nucleotides are TGTGCCAGTAGTATAGGCAGTGAGCATGGGACCTACGAGCAGTACTTC. This translates into CASSIGSEHGTYEQYF.

The V call is TRBV4-2, the J call TRBJ1-4; D perhaps matches TRBD1 (5 bases). V lost 4 bases to trimming and J lost 3 bases, with 12 bases between them. This CDR3 has 15 amino acids. The germline V gene encodes CDR1 LGHNA and CDR2 YNFKEQ. The CDR3 DNA reads as TGTGCCAGCAGCCTCTCCATGGGGGCTAATGAAAAACTGTTTTTT. Translation: CASSLSMGANEKLFF.

The CDR3 protein is CASSLGQVSYEQYF. CDR3 sequence (DNA): TGTGCCAGCAGCTTGGGGCAAGTATCCTACGAGCAGTACTTC. The chain links TRBV5-5 to TRBJ2-7, with D uncertain. V gave up 0 bases and J gave up 1 base, with 8 bases separating them. There are 14 residues in the CDR3. CDR1 is SGHKS, CDR2 YYEKEE, per germline (reference sequence).

The chain carries TRBV10-3 and TRBJ1-1, with a possible D match to TRBD1 (5 bases). This CDR3 comprises 13 residues. Germline assignment: CDR1 ENHRY and CDR2 SYGVKD. V lost 6 bases to trimming and J lost 0 bases, with 8 bases between them. The CDR3 DNA reads as TGTGCCATCAGGAGGGACGTGAACACTGAAGCTTTCTTT. Translated, it gives CAIRRDVNTEAFF.

This sequence joins TRBV20-1 and TRBJ1-6, with D unresolved. Germline loops: CDR1 DFQATT, CDR2 SNEGSKA (reference sequence). The CDR3 is made up of 11 amino acids. The V and J ends lost 5 bases and 11 bases respectively, with 10 bases between them. CDR3 sequence reads: CSAQRGTPLHF. The CDR3 DNA follows: TGCAGTGCTCAACGTGGGACACCCCTCCACTTT.

The rearrangement links TRBV6-2 or TRBV6-3 to TRBJ2-1, with D unclear. Germline V gene lookup returns CDR1 MNHEY and CDR2 SVGEGT. The CDR3 spans 17 residues. V was shortened by 2 bases and J by 7 bases, with 21 bases between the two germline ends. The CDR3 loop is CASSYHVGRLRQNEQFF. CDR3 DNA sequence: TGTGCCAGCAGTTACCACGTAGGGCGGCTACGTCAAAATGAGCAGTTCTTC.

The table lists this clone with a count of one. This chain uses TRBV7-2 with TRBJ2-2, with 7 bases that match TRBD2. From germline, CDR1 is SGHTA and CDR2 FQGNSA. The trim removed 3 bases at V and 0 bases at J, leaving 4 bases unmatched. This CDR3 has 16 amino acids. CDR3 coding DNA: TGTGCCAGCAGCTTTTTCGGACTAGCGAACACCGGGGAGCTGTTTTTT. Protein: CASSFFGLANTGELFF.